Following are 24 T cell receptor beta chains from one sample sequenced in a study of PD-1 blockade in classical Hodgkin lymphoma (dated by TCRdb to the early 2020s). Library creation used the immunoSEQ multiplex PCR assay. The table comes from immuneACCESS by way of TCRdb, which keeps in-frame sequences with V and J called. Part of the clones is missing from these tables; in studies checked, under half for an unresolved V gene and the rest for unknown reasons. Across this sample there are over 10,000 clones, with approximately 91% seen only once. The ten top clones hold roughly 0.86% of the sample. Explained via the paper, the time point label denotes: cycle 4 day 1 (C4D1), after more than 5 weeks of nivolumab. All trial patients had relapsed after autologous stem cell transplantation, with cohorts A, B and C differing in prior brentuximab vedotin exposure. Magnetic negative selection with a Miltenyi CD4+ T cell isolation kit was used to purify CD4+ T cells from thawed PBMCs.

The source was CD4+ T cells from blood, collected before the fourth cycle of nivolumab. Receptors originate from a human donor with classical Hodgkin lymphoma.

The chain links TRBV27 to TRBJ2-3; 10 nucleotides match TRBD1. The CDR3 extends over 14 amino acids. Trimming at V came to 5 bases and at J to 7 bases, leaving 6 bases not matched to a gene. CDR1 is MNHEY and CDR2 is SMNVEV in the germline V gene (reference sequence). CDR3: CASSKTGGAYTQYF. The CDR3 coding sequence is TGTGCCAGCAGTAAGACAGGGGGCGCATATACGCAGTATTTT.

In DNA, the CDR3 is TGTGCCAGCAGCGTGGACAGGGGGCGTGGGGAGCTGTTTTTT. Protein product: CASSVDRGRGELFF. This chain uses TRBV9 with TRBJ2-2, with 11 positions matching TRBD1. With V trimmed by 2 bases and J by 8 bases, 2 bases remained unmatched. The germline V gene has CDR1 SGDLS and CDR2 YYNGEE. The length of the CDR3 is 14 residues.

The gene calls are TRBV5-1 and TRBJ2-1; TRBD1 is a possible D gene (5 bases). V shed 0 bases and J shed 3 bases, with 7 bases lying between them. There are 14 residues in the CDR3. Germline values: CDR1 SGHRS, CDR2 YFSETQ. The CDR3 region is CASSLEGVYNEQFF. CDR3 sequence (DNA): TGCGCCAGCAGCTTGGAAGGGGTCTACAATGAGCAGTTCTTC.

The chain carries TRBV5-1 and TRBJ1-4, with a weak D call TRBD1 (5 bases). CDR3 length: 15 residues. CDR1 and CDR2 (germline): SGHRS, YFSETQ. The V end lost 2 bases, the J end lost 0 bases, and 8 bases lay between the germline ends. CDR3 DNA sequence: TGCGCCAGCAGCTTTCTGGGGGCAACTAATGAAAAACTGTTTTTT. Translation gives CASSFLGATNEKLFF. Full variable domain (rest looked up from reference TRBV5-1 and TRBJ1-4): KAGVTQTPRYLIKTRGQQVTLSCSPISGHRSVSWYQQTPGQGLQFLFEYFSETQRNKGNFPGRFSGRQFSNSRSEMNVSTLELGDSALYLCASSFLGATNEKLFFGSGTQLSVL.

The rearrangement links TRBV2 to TRBJ2-7; 7 nucleotides match TRBD1. The V gene's germline CDR1 is SNHLY and CDR2 FYNNEI. This CDR3 comprises 13 residues. Trimming took 10 bases from V and 6 from J; bases not matched to a gene: 12. The CDR3 sequence: CATGQAGLGEQYF. CDR3 DNA: TGTGCCACTGGACAGGCGGGTCTGGGCGAGCAGTACTTC. The whole variable domain, remainder taken from reference TRBV2 and TRBJ2-7, is EPEVTQTPSHQVTQMGQEVILRCVPISNHLYFYWYRQILGQKVEFLVSFYNNEISEKSEIFDDQFSVERPDGSNFTLKIRSTKLEDSAMYFCATGQAGLGEQYFGPGTRLTVT.

The V and J genes are TRBV2 and TRBJ2-2; TRBD1 aligns across 7 bases. Germline loops: CDR1 SNHLY, CDR2 FYNNEI. With V trimmed by 7 bases and J by 4 bases, 6 bases remained unmatched. This CDR3 contains 14 residues. CDR3 DNA: TGTGCCAGCAAGCCGGGACAGCTCACCGGGGAGCTGTTTTTT. Translation gives CASKPGQLTGELFF.

V gene TRBV11-2 combines with J gene TRBJ2-7; 10 bases match TRBD2. This CDR3 comprises 17 residues. V gave up 1 base and J gave up 3 bases; unmatched junction bases: 9. Germline V gives CDR1 SGHAT, CDR2 FQNNGV. This CDR3 is CASSLVPPASGGYEQYF. CDR3 nucleotide sequence: TGTGCCAGCAGCTTAGTCCCTCCCGCTAGCGGGGGCTACGAGCAGTACTTC.

The count of this clone is one. The chain carries TRBV5-1 and TRBJ2-2, with D possibly matching TRBD2 (6 bases). The germline CDR1 and CDR2 sequences are SGHRS and YFSETQ. This CDR3 has 14 residues. V dropped 4 bases and J dropped 7 bases, with 14 bases sitting between them. The CDR3 loop is CASSPNAGNGELFF. The CDR3 DNA is TGCGCCAGCAGCCCAAATGCGGGGAACGGGGAGCTGTTTTTT.

V is TRBV5-1 and J is TRBJ2-1; D unclear. Germline loops: CDR1 SGHRS, CDR2 YFSETQ. CDR3 length: 14 residues. The V gene lost 1 base and the J gene lost 0 bases, with 5 bases spanning the gap. CDR3 in DNA: TGCGCCAGCAGCTTGATGAGCTCCTACAATGAGCAGTTCTTC. Its translation: CASSLMSSYNEQFF.

The rearrangement links TRBV25-1 to TRBJ2-5, with TRBD2 matching over 11 bases. The ends lost 8 bases at V and 0 bases at J; junction bases unmatched: 8. Germline values: CDR1 MGHDK, CDR2 SYGVNS. CDR3 length equals 16 residues. Written as DNA, the CDR3 is TGTGCCAGCCGACTAGCGGGAACGGGGTACCAAGAGACCCAGTACTTC. Translated, it gives CASRLAGTGYQETQYF.

CDR3 in DNA: TGTGCCAGCAGCGTAGCTCCCCGGCAAGCTAACTATGGCTACACCTTC. Translating gives CASSVAPRQANYGYTF. The chain carries TRBV9 and TRBJ1-2; D not certain. V dropped 0 bases and J dropped 0 bases, with 12 bases sitting between them. This CDR3 spans 16 amino acids. CDR1 and CDR2 from the germline V gene are SGDLS and YYNGEE. The full variable domain, completed using reference TRBV9 and TRBJ1-2, is DSGVTQTPKHLITATGQRVTLRCSPRSGDLSVYWYQQSLDQGLQFLIQYYNGEERAKGNILERFSAQQFPDLHSELNLSSLELGDSALYFCASSVAPRQANYGYTFGSGTRLTVV.

V gene TRBV2 combines with J gene TRBJ1-2, with a weak D call TRBD1 (5 bases). The CDR3 covers 15 residues. Trimming stripped 1 base from V and 8 bases from J, with 17 bases between. The germline V gene has CDR1 SNHLY and CDR2 FYNNEI. CDR3 residues: CASSEGTSILGGYTF. CDR3 sequence (DNA): TGTGCCAGCAGTGAAGGGACATCTATATTGGGAGGCTACACCTTC. The entire variable domain, with the rest obtained from reference TRBV2 and TRBJ1-2, is as follows: EPEVTQTPSHQVTQMGQEVILRCVPISNHLYFYWYRQILGQKVEFLVSFYNNEISEKSEIFDDQFSVERPDGSNFTLKIRSTKLEDSAMYFCASSEGTSILGGYTFGSGTRLTVV.

V gene TRBV7-6 combines with J gene TRBJ2-1; 11 nucleotides match TRBD2. Germline V gene sequence: CDR1 SGHVS, CDR2 FNYEAQ. After removal of 5 bases from V and 11 bases from J, the junction contained 17 bases not matched to a gene. This CDR3 has 17 amino acids. This CDR3 is CASSAGALAGGRFQQFF. In DNA form, the CDR3 reads TGTGCCAGCAGCGCTGGGGCCCTAGCGGGAGGCCGGTTCCAGCAGTTCTTC.

The genes are TRBV18 and TRBJ2-3; TRBD2 aligns across 11 bases. J gave up 1 base and V 4 bases, and 10 bases lay outside the gene matches. Germline CDR1 is KGHSH and CDR2 is LQKENI. There are 18 residues in the CDR3. CDR3 loop: CASSLGLAATMGTDTQYF. The CDR3 region has the DNA TGTGCCAGCTCACTGGGACTAGCGGCTACGATGGGCACAGATACGCAGTATTTT.

This chain uses TRBV7-6 with TRBJ1-2; D is perhaps TRBD1 (6 bases). The CDR3 runs to 17 residues. Germline loops: CDR1 SGHVS, CDR2 FNYEAQ. V was shortened by 5 bases and J by 8 bases, with 27 bases between the two germline ends. CDR3 in amino acids: CASSPYIALQGFRGYTF. The DNA of the CDR3 is TGTGCCAGCAGCCCGTATATCGCCCTTCAGGGGTTTAGGGGCTACACCTTC. Supplemented by reference TRBV7-6 and TRBJ1-2, the full variable domain reads GAGVSQSPRYKVTKRGQDVALRCDPISGHVSLYWYRQALGQGPEFLTYFNYEAQQDKSGLPNDRFSAERPEGSISTLTIQRTEQRDSAMYRCASSPYIALQGFRGYTFGSGTRLTVV.

V and J are TRBV12-1 and TRBJ1-1; TRBD1, the table's D call, lacks a check against the DNA. TRBV12-1 is marked as a pseudogene. The CDR3 runs 18 residues. The CDR3: CASSFWIGTGGGKTEAFF. DNA for the CDR3: TGTGCCAGCAGCTTTTGGATAGGAACAGGGGGCGGAAAAACTGAAGCTTTCTTT.

V is TRBV13 and J is TRBJ2-6, with no clear D. Trimming stripped 2 bases from V and 0 bases from J, with 5 bases between. The CDR3 length is 15 residues. From germline, CDR1 is PRHDT and CDR2 FYEKMQ (reference sequence). As DNA, the CDR3 is TGTGCCAGCAGCTTAAGGACCTCTGGGGCCAACGTCCTGACTTTC. Amino acid sequence: CASSLRTSGANVLTF.

The genes are TRBV7-2 and TRBJ2-7; D perhaps matches TRBD1 (5 bases). This CDR3 has 14 residues. CDR1 is SGHTA, CDR2 FQGNSA, per germline. The ends were cut back, 6 bases at V and 1 base at J, with 13 bases in the middle. CDR3 protein: CASRRTFLSYEQYF. DNA for the CDR3: TGTGCCAGCAGGCGGACATTTTTATCCTACGAGCAGTACTTC.

A few counts support this clone. This rearrangement joins TRBV2 to TRBJ2-7; D not resolved. Germline V gene data show CDR1 as SNHLY and CDR2 as FYNNEI. CDR3 length: 13 amino acids. The CDR3 spells CAGAAGLAYEQYF. DNA for the CDR3: TGTGCTGGCGCGGCAGGTTTAGCCTACGAGCAGTACTTC.

V is TRBV28 and J is TRBJ1-6; D is ambiguous. V lost 5 bases and J lost 0, with 8 bases in between. Germline V gene data show CDR1 as MDHEN and CDR2 as SYDVKM. The CDR3 contains 15 residues. CDR3 amino acids: CASSQSDSYNSPLHF. The CDR3 DNA sequence: TGTGCCAGCAGTCAGTCGGACTCCTATAATTCACCCCTCCACTTT.

The chain joins TRBV11-2 to TRBJ2-7; 7 bases are shared with TRBD1. CDR3 length: 15 residues. V lost 1 base and J lost 4; bases outside the gene matches: 7. Germline CDR1 and CDR2: SGHAT and FQNNGV. CDR3 nucleotide sequence: TGTGCCAGCAGCTTAGGCCGGGACAGAATTTACGAGCAGTACTTC. Translation: CASSLGRDRIYEQYF. Supplemented by reference TRBV11-2 and TRBJ2-7, the full variable domain reads EAGVAQSPRYKIIEKRQSVAFWCNPISGHATLYWYQQILGQGPKLLIQFQNNGVVDDSQLPKDRFSAERLKGVDSTLKIQPAKLEDSAVYLCASSLGRDRIYEQYFGPGTRLTVT.

For this clone: This sample also contains other DNA sequences that code for the same CDR3. The chain couples TRBV7-9 to TRBJ2-5; D not resolved. CDR3 length: 12 amino acids. V shed 1 base and J shed 4 bases, with 4 bases lying between them. Germline-derived CDR1 and CDR2 are SEHNR and FQNEAQ (reference sequence). CDR3 nucleotide sequence: TGTGCCAGCAGCTTAGTTTCAGAGACCCAGTACTTC. It is translated as CASSLVSETQYF.

This chain connects TRBV9 to TRBJ2-5, with TRBD1 matching 9 bases. Germline CDR1 and CDR2: SGDLS and YYNGEE. The trim removed 4 bases at V and 5 bases at J, leaving 9 bases unmatched. The CDR3 consists of 15 residues. CDR3 in DNA: TGTGCCAGCAGCACTATGGGACAGGGAGGGGAGACCCAGTACTTC. Its protein is CASSTMGQGGETQYF.

This clone was seen a single time. This chain links TRBV14 with TRBJ2-5; TRBD1 matches 10 bases. This CDR3 spans 16 amino acids. CDR1 SGHDN and CDR2 FVKESK come from the germline V gene. J gave up 5 bases and V 0 bases, and 6 bases lay outside the gene matches. The CDR3, as DNA: TGTGCCAGCAGCCAAGAGAGGACAGGGGGAGTGGAGACCCAGTACTTC. This encodes CASSQERTGGVETQYF. Filled out from reference TRBV14 and TRBJ2-5, the complete variable domain reads EAGVTQFPSHSVIEKGQTVTLRCDPISGHDNLYWYRRVMGKEIKFLLHFVKESKQDESGMPNNRFLAERTGGTYSTLKVQPAELEDSGVYFCASSQERTGGVETQYFGPGTRLLVL.